One sample yielded the 7 T cell receptor beta chains listed below, sequenced in a study of human T cells and chemical hapten exposure. TCRdb re-called the RACE reads with MiXCR, one entry per CDR3 protein. The sample records about 160,000 distinct CDR3 sequences, about a quarter being singletons. Described time point: patch test 3, about 24 weeks after DPC sensitization. Indicated treatment: therapeutic diphenylcyclopropenone sensitization with weekly scalp DPC. The sample consisted of whole blood, taken in connection with sensitization to the hapten diphenylcyclopropenone (DPC). Receptor source: a woman aged 18-29 years with alopecia areata. Some clones in this sample may be carry-over from other donors' samples.

The chain carries TRBV9 and TRBJ1-5; D is possibly TRBD1 (5 bases). The V and J ends lost 2 bases and 0 bases respectively, with 6 bases between them. Germline CDR1 SGDLS, CDR2 YYNGEE. The CDR3 length is 14 residues. CDR3 DNA sequence: TGTGCCAGCAGCGTTGGGGCTAGCAATCAGCCCCAGCATTTT. It yields the protein CASSVGASNQPQHF.

This clonotype was detected only a few times. This chain joins TRBV5-4 and TRBJ2-2; 10 bases map to TRBD2. J lost 4 bases, V lost 0 bases, and 6 bases had no gene match. CDR1 is SGHNT and CDR2 is YYREEE in the germline V gene (reference sequence). The CDR3 has 17 residues. The chain's CDR3 is CASSLELAGKVTGELFF. The CDR3 DNA sequence: TGTGCCAGCAGCTTGGAACTAGCGGGGAAAGTCACCGGGGAGCTGTTTTTT.

The chain's CDR3 is CASSPGLAGSSGANVLTF. The DNA for the CDR3 is TGTGCCAGCAGCCCAGGACTAGCGGGCAGCTCTGGGGCCAACGTCCTGACTTTC. The chain joins TRBV7-2 to TRBJ2-6; TRBD2 matches at 11 bases. The germline gives CDR1 SGHTA, CDR2 FQGNSA. Losses at the gene ends were 5 bases for V and 0 bases for J; bases not matched to a gene: 6. The CDR3 spans 18 residues. The whole variable domain, filled in from reference TRBV7-2 and TRBJ2-6, reads GAGVSQSPSNKVTEKGKDVELRCDPISGHTALYWYRQSLGQGLEFLIYFQGNSAPDKSGLPSDRFSAERTGGSVSTLTIQRTQQEDSAVYLCASSPGLAGSSGANVLTFGAGSRLTVL.

The rearrangement links TRBV7-9 to TRBJ1-1; possibly TRBD1 for D (6 bases). The V end was cut by 6 bases, the J end by 11 bases, with 16 bases between. Germline CDR1 is SEHNR and CDR2 is FQNEAQ (reference sequence). CDR3 size: 12 residues. CDR3 coding DNA: TGTGCCAGCAGTCAAACACAGGGTAACGCTTTCTTT. It codes for CASSQTQGNAFF.

V and J are TRBV25-1 and TRBJ2-7, with unresolved D. The CDR3 sequence is 14 residues long. Germline CDR1 reads MGHDK; CDR2 reads SYGVNS. Trimming pared 1 base from V and 1 base from J, leaving 8 bases between. The CDR3 coding sequence is TGTGCCAGCAGTGAATGGATAGGGTCCTACGAGCAGTACTTC. Translating it yields CASSEWIGSYEQYF.

This clonotype was seen a few times. This rearrangement joins TRBV7-2 to TRBJ2-1; 10 bases are a match to TRBD2. Trimming removed 1 base from V and 9 bases from J; junction bases left unmatched: 6. The CDR3 length is 15 residues. Germline-derived CDR1 and CDR2 are SGHTA and FQGNSA. CDR3 DNA sequence: TGTGCCAGCAGCTTAGGGCTAGCGGGAGCTGCTGAGCAGTTCTTC. Residues: CASSLGLAGAAEQFF.

This clonotype was seen more than once but under ten times. The chain uses TRBV7-8 and TRBJ1-4; a weak D match, TRBD1 (5 bases). V lost 3 bases and J 8 bases, leaving 16 bases between the germline ends. Per germline, CDR1 SGHVS and CDR2 FQNEAQ. The CDR3 is made up of 15 amino acids. The CDR3 loop reads CASSLVGDEREKLFF. As DNA, the CDR3 is TGTGCCAGCAGCTTGGTAGGGGATGAGAGAGAAAAACTGTTTTTT.